Each of the 18 T cell receptor beta chains below was sequenced from the same sample in a study of OX40 agonist ivuxolimab in advanced cancers. Generated by immunoSEQ multiplex PCR, the TCRdb table keeps only in-frame clones and is missing some. The table lists approximately 98,000 clones, 91% of them singletons. The material sequenced was CD4+ or CD8+ T cells sorted from blood, taken in a trial of the OX40 agonist ivuxolimab. Every receptor here comes from an adult with an advanced solid tumor such as melanoma, head and neck, liver or kidney cancer.

The chain carries TRBV15 and TRBJ1-5; possibly TRBD1 for D (5 bases). CDR1 LNHNV and CDR2 YYDKDF come from the germline V gene (reference sequence). The V gene lost 3 bases and the J gene lost 4 bases, with 13 bases spanning the gap. The CDR3 sequence is 15 residues long. The CDR3 here is CATSSPGWANQPQHF. The CDR3 DNA reads TGTGCCACCAGCAGCCCAGGGTGGGCTAATCAGCCCCAGCATTTT.

CDR3 DNA sequence: TGTGCCAGCAGCCTCCTCCCAGGGAGATCCGCCTACGAGCAGTACTTC. The encoded protein is CASSLLPGRSAYEQYF. The chain uses TRBV11-2 and TRBJ2-7, with D perhaps TRBD1 or TRBD2 (5 bases each). The germline V and J ends were trimmed by 5 bases and 2 bases, with 19 bases remaining between them. In germline, CDR1 is SGHAT, CDR2 FQNNGV. The CDR3 length is 16 residues.

V gene TRBV27 combines with J gene TRBJ2-5; D is possibly TRBD1 or TRBD2 (5 bases each). The V and J ends lost 5 bases and 1 base respectively, with 14 bases between them. The CDR3 spans 15 residues. Germline assignment: CDR1 MNHEY and CDR2 SMNVEV (reference sequence). The CDR3 region is CASSTSGAPQETQYF. The CDR3, as DNA: TGTGCCAGCAGTACATCCGGGGCACCCCAAGAGACCCAGTACTTC.

This sequence joins TRBV12-5 and TRBJ1-1; D unresolved. The CDR3 is 14 amino acids. Germline loops: CDR1 LGHNT, CDR2 FRNRAP. The V end was cut by 0 bases, the J end by 6 bases, with 11 bases between. The CDR3 is CASGLVLLAAEAFF. In DNA, the CDR3 is TGTGCTAGTGGTTTGGTACTTTTGGCGGCTGAAGCTTTCTTT.

The chain is built from TRBV2 and TRBJ2-1, with D perhaps matching TRBD1 (6 bases). The V end was cut by 6 bases, the J end by 6 bases, with 21 bases between. The CDR3 is made up of 16 amino acids. CDR1 is SNHLY, CDR2 FYNNEI, per germline. The CDR3 DNA reads as TGTGCCAGCAGGTCCCCTGGGGGAGTAGGGGGCAATGAGCAGTTCTTC. Residues: CASRSPGGVGGNEQFF.

The chain couples TRBV19 to TRBJ1-2; maybe TRBD1 (5 bases). The V gene's germline CDR1 is LNHDA and CDR2 SQIVND (reference sequence). Trimming took off 7 bases at V and 2 bases at J, with 11 bases between the two ends. The CDR3 is made up of 13 amino acids. CDR3 sequence (DNA): TGTGCCAGTAACCCACAGGAAAACTATGGCTACACCTTC. It codes for CASNPQENYGYTF. Combining the CDR3 with reference TRBV19 and TRBJ1-2 gives the whole variable domain DGGITQSPKYLFRKEGQNVTLSCEQNLNHDAMYWYRQDPGQGLRLIYYSQIVNDFQKGDIAEGYSVSREKKESFPLTVTSAQKNPTAFYLCASNPQENYGYTFGSGTRLTVV.

V gene TRBV2 combines with J gene TRBJ2-7; D not certain. V was clipped by 7 bases and J by 2 bases, with 15 bases between them. Germline V CDR1 and CDR2: SNHLY, FYNNEI. There are 14 residues in the CDR3. CDR3 DNA sequence: TGTGCCAGCACCCTGGCACAGTATCCCTACGAGCAGTACTTC. The encoded protein is CASTLAQYPYEQYF.

The J gene is TRBJ2-4, the V gene TRBV25-1; maybe TRBD1 (7 bases). Deletions cut 4 bases from V and 16 bases from J, with 14 bases between. The CDR3 length is 11 residues. Germline lookup yields CDR1 MGHDK and CDR2 SYGVNS. The CDR3, as DNA: TGTGCCAGCAGTGGCGGGACAGCCTCATACTTC. Translated, it gives CASSGGTASYF. Full variable domain (rest looked up from reference TRBV25-1 and TRBJ2-4): EADIYQTPRYLVIGTGKKITLECSQTMGHDKMYWYQQDPGMELHLIHYSYGVNSTEKGDLSSESTVSRIRTEHFPLTLESARPSHTSQYLCASSGGTASYFGAGTRLSVL.

The gene calls are TRBV9 and TRBJ1-1; TRBD1 aligns across 7 bases. Germline CDR1 is SGDLS and CDR2 is YYNGEE. The CDR3 extends over 15 amino acids. V lost 4 bases to trimming and J lost 0 bases; unmatched junction nucleotides: 6. The chain's CDR3 is CASSQTGVMNTEAFF. CDR3 DNA: TGTGCCAGCAGCCAAACAGGGGTCATGAACACTGAAGCTTTCTTT. The full variable domain, rest sourced from reference TRBV9 and TRBJ1-1, is DSGVTQTPKHLITATGQRVTLRCSPRSGDLSVYWYQQSLDQGLQFLIQYYNGEERAKGNILERFSAQQFPDLHSELNLSSLELGDSALYFCASSQTGVMNTEAFFGQGTRLTVV.

The V gene is TRBV5-6, the J gene TRBJ1-4; D remains unclear. Trimming cost V 3 bases and J 6 bases, with 15 bases left between them. The CDR3 extends over 15 amino acids. Germline loops: CDR1 SGHDT, CDR2 YYEEEE. The CDR3 sequence: CASSSTTTEDEKLFF. CDR3 DNA: TGTGCCAGCAGCTCCACCACGACGGAAGATGAAAAACTGTTTTTT.

The chain links TRBV4-1 to TRBJ2-7; D is perhaps TRBD2 (5 bases). Germline V CDR1 and CDR2: MGHRA, YSYEKL. This CDR3 is 13 amino acids long. V shed 0 bases and J shed 9 bases, with 12 bases lying between them. The chain's CDR3 is CASSQDGLVTQYF. For the CDR3, the DNA is TGCGCCAGCAGCCAAGATGGACTCGTCACGCAGTACTTC.

The sample holds one count of this clone. The rearrangement uses TRBV25-1 and TRBJ1-4; 8 bases are shared with TRBD1. This CDR3 contains 16 residues. CDR1 and CDR2 from the germline V gene are MGHDK and SYGVNS. The V gene end was trimmed by 5 bases and the J gene end by 0 bases; junction bases not matched to a gene: 5. The CDR3 loop is CASSPGQVSTNEKLFF. The CDR3, as DNA: TGTGCCAGCAGTCCGGGACAGGTATCAACTAATGAAAAACTGTTTTTT.

This clone has a single count. The gene calls are TRBV18 and TRBJ2-3; D remains ambiguous. Trimming stripped 1 base from V and 6 bases from J, with 17 bases between. Germline CDR1 reads KGHSH; CDR2 reads LQKENI. CDR3 length equals 16 residues. The CDR3 loop is CASSPRGTIEWDTQYF. Written as DNA, the CDR3 is TGTGCCAGCTCACCACGGGGAACAATTGAGTGGGATACGCAGTATTTT.

The chain links TRBV5-1 to TRBJ1-5; D may be TRBD1 (5 bases). The germline gives CDR1 SGHRS, CDR2 YFSETQ. With 4 bases removed from V and 3 bases from J, the gap between germline ends came to 14 bases. The CDR3 loop spans 15 amino acids. In DNA, the CDR3 is TGCGCCAGCAGCCCTCGGCCGGGGACCAATCAGCCCCAGCATTTT. The encoded protein is CASSPRPGTNQPQHF.

For the CDR3, the DNA is TGTGCCTGCGATTATAGCAATCAGCCCCAGCATTTT. This encodes CACDYSNQPQHF. The chain employs TRBV30 and TRBJ1-5; D call uncertain. From germline, CDR1 is GTSNPN and CDR2 SVGIG (reference sequence). V lost 6 bases, J lost 0 bases, and 6 bases lay in between. The CDR3 has 12 residues.

The J gene is TRBJ2-1, the V gene TRBV5-1, with 13 bases that match TRBD2. The CDR3 length is 13 residues. The V and J ends lost 6 bases and 9 bases, in that order; junction bases with no gene match: 3. The V gene's germline CDR1 is SGHRS and CDR2 YFSETQ. The CDR3 DNA reads as TGCGCCAGCACCCGGACTAGCGGGGGTGAGCAGTTCTTC. It codes for CASTRTSGGEQFF.

The chain combines TRBV5-5 with TRBJ2-7; no reliable D call. The ends were cut back, 2 bases at V and 4 bases at J, with 13 bases in the middle. Germline lookup yields CDR1 SGHKS and CDR2 YYEKEE (reference sequence). This CDR3 is built from 14 residues. CDR3 DNA sequence: TGTGCCAGCAGCTTATCGACGCCGACTTACGAGCAGTACTTC. It yields the protein CASSLSTPTYEQYF.

The rearrangement joins TRBV7-9 to TRBJ2-3, with 11 nucleotides matching TRBD2. The J segment lost 5 bases and the V segment lost 8 bases, leaving 9 bases of the junction unmatched. Germline loops: CDR1 SEHNR, CDR2 FQNEAQ (reference sequence). The CDR3 has 15 amino acids. This CDR3 is CASADSGRVGDTQYF. DNA of the CDR3: TGTGCCAGCGCAGATAGCGGGAGGGTTGGAGATACGCAGTATTTT.